The rows below give T cell receptor beta chains drawn from one sample of a study of shared clonotypes between healthy human individuals. Only in-frame clones appear in the TCRdb table, and some are missing; sequencing was by immunoSEQ multiplex PCR. The data show roughly 1 million clones, about 70% seen once. The sample taken for sequencing was memory CD4+ T cells sorted from blood. Receptor source: a man aged 18 to 29 in good health. The CDR3 runs from the conserved cysteine through the conserved F or W. D genes are given only for firm matches. Clone size is stated in some rows and not others, as once, few, many or a class when expanded.

d_call	clone_size	cdr3_length	v_call	j_call	cdr3_nt	cdr3_aa
-	-	15	TRBV7-3	TRBJ1-2	TGTGCCAGCAGCTCAGGCCCGGGCCCCATCTATGGCTACACCTTC	CASSSGPGPIYGYTF
-	-	13	TRBV7-8	TRBJ2-1	TGTGCCAGCAGCTTAATCGGGTTGAATGAGCAGTTCTTC	CASSLIGLNEQFF
TRBD2	-	16	TRBV5-6	TRBJ2-1	TGTGCCAGCAGCTTGGGGGCGGGAGGGTCCTACAATGAGCAGTTCTTC	CASSLGAGGSYNEQFF
-	few	15	TRBV18	TRBJ2-7	TGTGCCAGCTCACCTACCCCGGAGAGCTCCTACGAGCAGTACTTC	CASSPTPESSYEQYF
-	-	15	TRBV6-5	TRBJ1-1	TGTGCCAGCAGTTCTAACAGGGCCGGGGGCACTGAAGCTTTCTTT	CASSSNRAGGTEAFF
-	-	13	TRBV18	TRBJ1-5	TGTGCCACCTCCGGGGACAAAGATCAGCCCCAGCATTTT	CATSGDKDQPQHF
TRBD2	-	17	TRBV28	TRBJ2-2	TGTGCCAGCAGTTTACAACGACTAGCGGATAACACCGGGGAGCTGTTTTTT	CASSLQRLADNTGELFF
-	-	14	TRBV5-1	TRBJ2-2	TGCGCCAGCAGGACGAGCAGTAACACCGGGGAGCTGTTTTTT	CASRTSSNTGELFF
-	-	16	TRBV9	TRBJ2-3	TGTGCCAGCAGCGTAGGGTGGGATCTGAGGACAGATACGCAGTATTTT	CASSVGWDLRTDTQYF
-	few	16	TRBV18	TRBJ2-1	TGTGCCAGCTCACCACCGAGAAGGGATAGCTACAATGAGCAGTTCTTC	CASSPPRRDSYNEQFF
-	-	14	TRBV18	TRBJ2-1	TGTGCCAGCTCAGCCCGGGACCCCCCTTATGAGCAGTTCTTC	CASSARDPPYEQFF
-	-	14	TRBV2	TRBJ2-2	TGTGCCAGCAGTCGAGACACTAACACCGGGGAGCTGTTTTTT	CASSRDTNTGELFF
-	-	14	TRBV7-9	TRBJ2-1	TGTGCCAGCAGCCCTAGGGTCAGGGGCAATGAGCAGTTCTTC	CASSPRVRGNEQFF
-	-	11	TRBV20-1	TRBJ2-1	TGCAGTTTGTTGGGGTACAATGAGCAGTTCTTC	CSLLGYNEQFF
TRBD2	many	16	TRBV9	TRBJ2-1	TGTGCCAGCAGCGTAGAGGGGAGCGGGAGATCGACTGAGCAGTTCTTC	CASSVEGSGRSTEQFF
-	-	17	TRBV11-3	TRBJ2-3	TGTGCCAGCAGCCCCGGAGGGGGGGGGCCCCGCACAGATACGCAGTATTTT	CASSPGGGGPRTDTQYF
-	few	14	TRBV10-3	TRBJ1-2	TGTGCCATCAGTGGGGGCAGGGCCTCAGGGGGCTACACCTTC	CAISGGRASGGYTF
-	-	16	TRBV27	TRBJ2-3	TGTGCCAGCAGTTTAGGTCGTTTAGCCTCGACAGATACGCAGTATTTT	CASSLGRLASTDTQYF
TRBD2	-	14	TRBV29-1	TRBJ2-7	TGCAGCGTTCGAATAGCGGGAAGGACCTACGAGCAGTACTTC	CSVRIAGRTYEQYF
-	few	14	TRBV7-2	TRBJ2-7	TGTGCCAGCAGCTACCGGGGCCCGTGGAACGAGCAGTACTTC	CASSYRGPWNEQYF
-	-	15	TRBV5-1	TRBJ1-1	TGCGCCAGCAGCCGAGTCCGGGGGATGAACACTGAAGCTTTCTTT	CASSRVRGMNTEAFF
-	-	11	TRBV5-1	TRBJ2-2	TGCGCCAGCAGCTCCACCGGGGAGCTGTTTTTT	CASSSTGELFF
TRBD2	-	16	TRBV5-1	TRBJ2-7	TGCGCCAGCAGCCTCTCCGGGACTACGAGCTCCTACGAGCAGTACTTC	CASSLSGTTSSYEQYF
TRBD2	-	14	TRBV30	TRBJ2-1	TGTGCCTGGAGTGTTGGGACTAGCGGGAGAGGGCAGTTCTTC	CAWSVGTSGRGQFF
-	-	13	TRBV5-1	TRBJ2-7	TGCGCCAGCAGCTTGGCCCCTCAGACAGGGCAGTACTTC	CASSLAPQTGQYF
-	few	17	TRBV5-6	TRBJ1-4	TGTGCCAGCAGCCTTTTTCTTGGGGACGAGGCTAATGAAAAACTGTTTTTT	CASSLFLGDEANEKLFF
TRBD2	-	15	TRBV28	TRBJ2-7	TGTGCCAGCGCCCCCGCGAGCGGGGGGTGGTACGAGCAGTACTTC	CASAPASGGWYEQYF
TRBD1	-	18	TRBV7-2	TRBJ1-4	TGTGCCAGCAGCCAAGGGTCCAGGGGGCTGGCGACTAATGAAAAACTGTTTTTT	CASSQGSRGLATNEKLFF
-	few	15	TRBV4-1	TRBJ1-1	TGCGCCAGCAGCGCGTTGTCAGGGTTTGGCACTGAAGCTTTCTTT	CASSALSGFGTEAFF
-	-	17	TRBV30	TRBJ1-6	TGTGCCTGGAGTCAGACCTCACCGGGACGTGTTAATTCACCCCTCCACTTT	CAWSQTSPGRVNSPLHF
TRBD2	-	13	TRBV10-3	TRBJ2-5	TGTGCCATAGCGGGAGTGTCGCAAGAGACCCAGTACTTC	CAIAGVSQETQYF
TRBD2	-	14	TRBV6-5	TRBJ2-7	TGTGCCAGCAAAGCCCAGGGCGGGAGATACGAGCAGTACTTC	CASKAQGGRYEQYF
TRBD2	-	14	TRBV10-3	TRBJ2-7	TGTGCCACTTCAACTAGCGGGGGGCCCTACGAGCAGTACTTC	CATSTSGGPYEQYF
-	-	14	TRBV5-1	TRBJ2-7	TGCGCCAGCAGCTCCAATACAGGGATAAACGAGCAGTACTTC	CASSSNTGINEQYF
-	once	14	TRBV27	TRBJ1-3	TGTGCCAGCAGTGCTCTTTGGGGAGGAAACACCATATATTTT	CASSALWGGNTIYF
TRBD2	-	15	TRBV6-5	TRBJ2-3	TGTGCCAGCAGGACTAGCGGGGAGCCCACAGATACGCAGTATTTT	CASRTSGEPTDTQYF
TRBD1	-	14	TRBV5-1	TRBJ1-2	TGCGCCAGCAGCTTGGGAGGGACAGGCTATGGCTACACCTTC	CASSLGGTGYGYTF
TRBD1	-	15	TRBV6-5	TRBJ2-1	TGTGCCAGCAGCCGCGACCCTCCGACAGGGAATGAGCAGTTCTTC	CASSRDPPTGNEQFF
-	-	14	TRBV28	TRBJ2-1	TGTGCCAGCAACCTACTCGAGCCATACAATGAGCAGTTCTTC	CASNLLEPYNEQFF
-	few	13	TRBV7-6	TRBJ2-3	TGTGCCAGCAGCTTCGACGCGGGTGATACGCAGTATTTT	CASSFDAGDTQYF
-	-	14	TRBV19	TRBJ2-1	TGTGCCAGTAGTATAGGTGACAGGTACAATGAGCAGTTCTTC	CASSIGDRYNEQFF
-	-	17	TRBV5-1	TRBJ1-2	TGCGCCAGCAGCCCCGACCCCTCGTGGGGGGTAAACTATGGCTACACCTTC	CASSPDPSWGVNYGYTF
TRBD1	-	15	TRBV5-1	TRBJ1-2	TGCGCCAGCAGCCAAGTCACAGGGGTCGGCTATGGCTACACCTTC	CASSQVTGVGYGYTF
-	-	16	TRBV27	TRBJ2-5	TGTGCCACAGAGGGCACCGGGCGGGGAGGCCAAGAGACCCAGTACTTC	CATEGTGRGGQETQYF
TRBD1	-	15	TRBV30	TRBJ2-7	TGTGCCTGGGCCTTCCGGGACAGGGATTCTAACGAGCAGTACTTC	CAWAFRDRDSNEQYF
-	-	14	TRBV19	TRBJ1-2	TGTGCCAGTAGGAGGGAACAGGGTAACTATGGCTACACCTTC	CASRREQGNYGYTF
-	-	14	TRBV27	TRBJ2-3	TGTGCCTCCCGGGTTAGCCTATTCACAGATACGCAGTATTTT	CASRVSLFTDTQYF
-	few	16	TRBV7-2	TRBJ2-2	TGTGCCAGCAGCTTAAGGGGGCTAGCGCTCACCGGGGAGCTGTTTTTT	CASSLRGLALTGELFF
TRBD1	-	15	TRBV13	TRBJ2-5	TGTGCCAGCAGCTCCCGACAGGGGTCTTGGGAGACCCAGTACTTC	CASSSRQGSWETQYF
-	-	15	TRBV29-1	TRBJ2-5	TGCAGCACCCCTGGAGTGGGACTTACTCAAGAGACCCAGTACTTC	CSTPGVGLTQETQYF